Each of the 18 T cell receptor beta chains below was sequenced from the same sample in a study of beta chain features in type 1 diabetes. The study reverse transcribed the entire isolated RNA, so it sequenced expressed TCRB transcripts. Generated by immunoSEQ multiplex PCR, the TCRdb table keeps only in-frame clones and is missing some. The sample holds roughly 330,000 clones, around 10% seen once. The sample taken for sequencing was naive CD4+ T cells from blood. These receptors came from a woman in her twenties or thirties in good health.

This clone was seen a handful of times. The V and J genes are TRBV7-8 and TRBJ2-3; a weak D match, TRBD2 (6 bases). The CDR3 has 15 residues. Deletions cut 1 base from V and 0 bases from J, with 8 bases between. The germline gives CDR1 SGHVS, CDR2 FQNEAQ. The CDR3 nucleotides are TGTGCCAGCAGCTTAGGAGGGACTAGCACAGATACGCAGTATTTT. As protein: CASSLGGTSTDTQYF. Complete variable domain (other parts from reference TRBV7-8 and TRBJ2-3): GAGVSQSPRYKVAKRGQDVALRCDPISGHVSLFWYQQALGQGPEFLTYFQNEAQLDKSGLPSDRFFAERPEGSVSTLKIQRTQQEDSAVYLCASSLGGTSTDTQYFGPGTRLTVL.

The chain carries TRBV11-2 and TRBJ2-6; D gene unclear. Germline CDR1 and CDR2: SGHAT and FQNNGV. Trimming cost V 5 bases and J 1 base, with 9 bases left between them. The length of the CDR3 is 15 residues. The CDR3 loop is CASSITVSGANVLTF. As DNA, the CDR3 is TGTGCCAGCAGCATAACAGTGTCTGGGGCCAACGTCCTGACTTTC.

The chain links TRBV27 to TRBJ2-1; 8 nucleotides match TRBD1. The CDR3 has 13 residues. Germline V CDR1 and CDR2: MNHEY, SMNVEV (reference sequence). V was pared by 8 bases and J by 4 bases, with 4 bases of the junction left unmatched. The CDR3 is CASRRTGYNEQFF. The CDR3 DNA follows: TGTGCCAGCCGTAGGACAGGGTACAATGAGCAGTTCTTC.

The chain recombines TRBV7-3 with TRBJ2-3; 13 positions match TRBD2. Germline V gene lookup returns CDR1 SGHTA and CDR2 FQGTGA. CDR3 size: 17 residues. Trimming at V came to 5 bases and at J to 3 bases, leaving 8 bases not matched to a gene. This chain's CDR3 is CASSDFTSGRDTDTQYF. CDR3 DNA: TGTGCCAGCAGCGACTTCACTAGCGGGAGGGATACAGATACGCAGTATTTT.

The chain links TRBV20-1 to TRBJ2-3, with a tentative D call TRBD2 (5 bases). CDR3 length equals 11 residues. Germline lookup yields CDR1 DFQATT and CDR2 SNEGSKA (reference sequence). V was clipped by 3 bases and J by 4 bases, with 5 bases between them. CDR3 nucleotide sequence: TGCAGTGCTAGGAGGGCAGATACGCAGTATTTT. Its translation is CSARRADTQYF.

V is TRBV2 and J is TRBJ2-5; D not resolved. This CDR3 has 14 amino acids. Germline V CDR1 and CDR2: SNHLY, FYNNEI. V was trimmed by 6 bases and J by 1 base, leaving 12 bases between them. The CDR3 DNA reads TGTGCCAGCAGGGAGATTGTTTCCCAAGAGACCCAGTACTTC. This translates into CASREIVSQETQYF.

This clone came up a few times. This sample includes further DNA sequences coding for the same CDR3. V is TRBV30 and J is TRBJ1-5; tentatively, D is TRBD1 (6 bases). Germline V CDR1 and CDR2: GTSNPN, SVGIG (reference sequence). This CDR3 contains 13 residues. V lost 2 bases to trimming and J lost 1 base, with 6 bases between them. In DNA, the CDR3 is TGTGCCTGGAGTCAGGGGAGCAATCAGCCCCAGCATTTT. Its translation: CAWSQGSNQPQHF. Drawing the rest from reference TRBV30 and TRBJ1-5, the complete variable domain is SQTIHQWPATLVQPVGSPLSLECTVEGTSNPNLYWYRQAAGRGLQLLFYSVGIGQISSEVPQNLSASRPQDRQFILSSKKLLLSDSGFYLCAWSQGSNQPQHFGDGTRLSIL.

There are a few counts of this clone. The genes are TRBV5-8 and TRBJ1-2; 7 nucleotides agree with TRBD1. Germline-derived CDR1 and CDR2 are SGHTS and YDEGEE. The CDR3 covers 13 residues. Losses at the gene ends were 5 bases for V and 8 bases for J; bases not matched to a gene: 9. CDR3 sequence reads: CASSQEGAGGYTF. CDR3 coding DNA: TGTGCCAGCAGTCAGGAGGGGGCAGGGGGCTACACCTTC.

This chain connects TRBV25-1 to TRBJ2-2; 8 bases line up with TRBD1. The V gene end was trimmed by 3 bases and the J gene end by 5 bases; junction bases not matched to a gene: 5. Germline CDR1 MGHDK, CDR2 SYGVNS. This CDR3 is built from 15 residues. CDR3 loop: CASSDIRGRTGELFF. The CDR3 DNA is TGTGCCAGCAGTGATATCAGGGGGCGTACCGGGGAGCTGTTTTTT. The full variable domain, its missing parts supplied by reference TRBV25-1 and TRBJ2-2, is EADIYQTPRYLVIGTGKKITLECSQTMGHDKMYWYQQDPGMELHLIHYSYGVNSTEKGDLSSESTVSRIRTEHFPLTLESARPSHTSQYLCASSDIRGRTGELFFGEGSRLTVL.

V usage is TRBV30 and J usage is TRBJ1-3; 7 positions agree with TRBD1. Trimming cost V 0 bases and J 0 bases; bases outside gene matches: 8. The CDR3 has 17 amino acids. CDR1 and CDR2 from the germline V gene are GTSNPN and SVGIG (reference sequence). The CDR3 spells CAWSVRGQPSSGNTIYF. The CDR3 region has the DNA TGTGCCTGGAGTGTTAGGGGACAGCCTTCCTCTGGAAACACCATATATTTT. The whole variable domain, filled in from reference TRBV30 and TRBJ1-3, reads SQTIHQWPATLVQPVGSPLSLECTVEGTSNPNLYWYRQAAGRGLQLLFYSVGIGQISSEVPQNLSASRPQDRQFILSSKKLLLSDSGFYLCAWSVRGQPSSGNTIYFGEGSWLTVV.

The chain uses TRBV27 and TRBJ1-1; D call uncertain. The germline V and J ends were trimmed by 7 bases and 4 bases, with 13 bases remaining between them. This CDR3 is built from 13 residues. Per germline, CDR1 MNHEY and CDR2 SMNVEV (reference sequence). The CDR3 is CASTTSLSTEAFF. The CDR3, as DNA: TGTGCCAGCACCACTTCCTTGAGCACTGAAGCTTTCTTT.

This clone was picked up a small number of times. This chain uses TRBV5-1 with TRBJ2-3, with D maybe TRBD2 (6 bases). This CDR3 is 16 amino acids long. From germline, CDR1 is SGHRS and CDR2 YFSETQ. The V end was cut by 3 bases, the J end by 4 bases, with 18 bases between. Written as DNA, the CDR3 is TGCGCCAGCAGCTCCGGGGGACTTAGGGAGGCAGATACGCAGTATTTT. Translated, it gives CASSSGGLREADTQYF. Supplemented by reference TRBV5-1 and TRBJ2-3, the full variable domain reads KAGVTQTPRYLIKTRGQQVTLSCSPISGHRSVSWYQQTPGQGLQFLFEYFSETQRNKGNFPGRFSGRQFSNSRSEMNVSTLELGDSALYLCASSSGGLREADTQYFGPGTRLTVL.

This clone was counted only a few times. The V call is TRBV4-1, the J call TRBJ2-3; no clear D. The germline V gene has CDR1 MGHRA and CDR2 YSYEKL. Trimming shortened V by 1 base and J by 6 bases, and 17 bases separated the two germline ends. The CDR3 covers 16 residues. Written as DNA, the CDR3 is TGCGCCAGCAGCCAAGCACGGTTCCTAGTTGTCGATACGCAGTATTTT. This encodes CASSQARFLVVDTQYF.

The table lists this clone with a few counts. The chain links TRBV11-1 to TRBJ1-1; D is perhaps TRBD1 (5 bases). Germline CDR1 and CDR2: SGHAT and FQDESV (reference sequence). V was trimmed by 0 bases and J by 2 bases, leaving 10 bases between them. The length of the CDR3 is 15 residues. The CDR3: CASSLAKGYNTEAFF. CDR3 nucleotide sequence: TGTGCCAGCAGCTTAGCCAAGGGGTACAACACTGAAGCTTTCTTT.

This rearrangement joins TRBV5-6 to TRBJ1-1, with TRBD1 as a possible D gene (6 bases). CDR1 is SGHDT, CDR2 YYEEEE, per germline. The CDR3 length is 15 residues. V dropped 0 bases and J dropped 4 bases, with 13 bases sitting between them. CDR3 protein: CASSLAGGAGTEAFF. In nucleotides, the CDR3 is TGTGCCAGCAGCTTGGCCGGGGGGGCGGGCACTGAAGCTTTCTTT. Together with reference TRBV5-6 and TRBJ1-1, the CDR3 gives the full variable domain: DAGVTQSPTHLIKTRGQQVTLRCSPKSGHDTVSWYQQALGQGPQFIFQYYEEEERQRGNFPDRFSGHQFPNYSSELNVNALLLGDSALYLCASSLAGGAGTEAFFGQGTRLTVV.

This clone was detected a few times. The chain joins TRBV5-6 to TRBJ1-1; unclear D gene. The CDR3 loop spans 13 amino acids. The germline V gene encodes CDR1 SGHDT and CDR2 YYEEEE. Deletions cut 2 bases from V and 5 bases from J, with 10 bases between. In DNA, the CDR3 is TGTGCCAGCAGCTTAGTGGGGAGGACTGAAGCTTTCTTT. Translating it yields CASSLVGRTEAFF. Looking up the rest from reference TRBV5-6 and TRBJ1-1 gives the full variable domain: DAGVTQSPTHLIKTRGQQVTLRCSPKSGHDTVSWYQQALGQGPQFIFQYYEEEERQRGNFPDRFSGHQFPNYSSELNVNALLLGDSALYLCASSLVGRTEAFFGQGTRLTVV.

This clone was seen only a few times. The chain uses TRBV4-3 and TRBJ1-2; tentatively, D is TRBD1 (6 bases). With 0 bases removed from V and 4 bases from J, the gap between germline ends came to 21 bases. The CDR3 sequence is 18 residues long. Per germline, CDR1 LGHNA and CDR2 YSLEER. The CDR3 spells CASSQDRPYLDRAYGYTF. As DNA, the CDR3 is TGCGCCAGCAGCCAAGACCGACCTTACTTGGACAGAGCCTATGGCTACACCTTC.

This clone has a handful of counts. This sequence joins TRBV7-9 and TRBJ2-3; the match to TRBD2 covers 8 bases. CDR1 SEHNR and CDR2 FQNEAQ come from the germline V gene (reference sequence). CDR3 size: 15 residues. The ends lost 2 bases at V and 0 bases at J; junction bases unmatched: 1. The DNA of the CDR3 is TGTGCCAGCAGCTTAACGGGAGGGAGCACAGATACGCAGTATTTT. It specifies CASSLTGGSTDTQYF.